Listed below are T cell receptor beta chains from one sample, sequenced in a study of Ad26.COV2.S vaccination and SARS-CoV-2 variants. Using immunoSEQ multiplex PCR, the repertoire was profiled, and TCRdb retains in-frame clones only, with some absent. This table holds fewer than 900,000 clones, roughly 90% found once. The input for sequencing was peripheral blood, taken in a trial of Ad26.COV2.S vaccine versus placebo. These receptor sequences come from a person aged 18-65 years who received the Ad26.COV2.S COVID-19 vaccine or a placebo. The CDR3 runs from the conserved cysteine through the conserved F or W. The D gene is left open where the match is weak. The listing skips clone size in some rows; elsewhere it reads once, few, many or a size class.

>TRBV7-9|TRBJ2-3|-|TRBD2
CASSLASGGTDTQYF
TGTGCCAGCAGCTTAGCTAGCGGGGGCACAGATACGCAGTATTTT
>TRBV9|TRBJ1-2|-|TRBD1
CASSVGGDSLYGYTF
TGTGCCAGCAGCGTAGGCGGGGACAGCCTCTATGGCTACACCTTC
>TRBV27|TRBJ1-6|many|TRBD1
CASSLQPGQGMNSPLHF
TGTGCCAGCAGTCTCCAACCGGGACAGGGTATGAATTCACCCCTCCACTTT
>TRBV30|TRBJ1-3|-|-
CAWSVGTLNTIYF
TGTGCCTGGAGTGTCGGGACACTAAACACCATATATTTT
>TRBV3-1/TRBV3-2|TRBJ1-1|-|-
CASSQGGLTEAFF
TGTGCCAGCAGCCAAGGAGGATTAACTGAAGCTTTCTTT
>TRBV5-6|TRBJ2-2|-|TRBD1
CASSLLDRDTGELFF
TGTGCCAGCAGCTTACTTGACAGGGACACCGGGGAGCTGTTTTTT
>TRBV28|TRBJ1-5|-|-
CASSLPGRDQPQHF
TGTGCCAGCAGTTTGCCAGGGAGGGATCAGCCCCAGCATTTT
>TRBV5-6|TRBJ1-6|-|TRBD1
CASSHRGGNSPLHF
TGTGCCAGCAGTCACAGGGGAGGTAATTCACCCCTCCACTTT
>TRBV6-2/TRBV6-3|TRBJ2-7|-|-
CASSYSEYEQYF
TGTGCCAGCAGTTATAGTGAGTACGAGCAGTACTTC
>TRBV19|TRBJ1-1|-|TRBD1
CASAFPTGENEEAFF
TGTGCCAGCGCTTTCCCGACAGGGGAGAACGAAGAAGCTTTCTTT
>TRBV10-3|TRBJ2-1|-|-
CAITSSGVDSEQFF
TGTGCCATCACCTCATCTGGAGTAGACAGTGAGCAGTTCTTC
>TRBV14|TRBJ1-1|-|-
CASSQDRVTEAFF
TGTGCCAGCAGCCAAGACAGGGTTACTGAAGCTTTCTTT
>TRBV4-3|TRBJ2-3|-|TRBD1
CASSPRDRGTDTQYF
TGCGCCAGCAGCCCCCGGGACAGGGGCACAGATACGCAGTATTTT
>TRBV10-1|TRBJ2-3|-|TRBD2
CASSESRLAGTDTQYF
TGCGCCAGCAGTGAGTCCCGGCTAGCGGGAACAGATACGCAGTATTTT
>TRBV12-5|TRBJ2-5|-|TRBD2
CASGLVFGTSGGNQETQYF
TGTGCTAGTGGTTTGGTATTCGGGACTAGCGGGGGGAACCAAGAGACCCAGTACTTC
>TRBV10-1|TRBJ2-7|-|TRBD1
CARAGTGWYEQYF
TGCGCCAGGGCCGGGACAGGGTGGTACGAGCAGTACTTC
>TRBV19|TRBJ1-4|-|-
CASSTRTGSEEKLFF
TGTGCCAGCAGCACCCGTACAGGGTCAGAGGAAAAACTGTTTTTT
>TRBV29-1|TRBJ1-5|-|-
CSARQTSNQPQHF
TGCAGCGCCAGACAGACTAGCAATCAGCCCCAGCATTTT
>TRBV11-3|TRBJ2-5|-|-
CASSLDPTGHETQYF
TGTGCCAGCAGCTTAGATCCGACAGGCCACGAGACCCAGTACTTC
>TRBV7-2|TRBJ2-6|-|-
CASNGDAGANVLTF
TGTGCCAGCAACGGGGACGCAGGGGCCAACGTCCTGACTTTC
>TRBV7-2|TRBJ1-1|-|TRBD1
CASRVQGATEAFF
TGTGCCAGCAGGGTTCAGGGGGCCACTGAAGCTTTCTTT
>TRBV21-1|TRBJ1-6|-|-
CASSKGLGGRDSPLHF
TGTGCCAGCAGCAAGGGGCTCGGGGGGCGCGATTCACCCCTCCACTTT
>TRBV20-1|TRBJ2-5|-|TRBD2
CSASLLAEETQYF
TGCAGTGCTAGTCTCCTAGCGGAAGAGACCCAGTACTTC
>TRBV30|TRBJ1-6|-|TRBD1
CAWSGQGNSPLHF
TGTGCCTGGTCGGGACAGGGGAATTCACCCCTCCACTTT